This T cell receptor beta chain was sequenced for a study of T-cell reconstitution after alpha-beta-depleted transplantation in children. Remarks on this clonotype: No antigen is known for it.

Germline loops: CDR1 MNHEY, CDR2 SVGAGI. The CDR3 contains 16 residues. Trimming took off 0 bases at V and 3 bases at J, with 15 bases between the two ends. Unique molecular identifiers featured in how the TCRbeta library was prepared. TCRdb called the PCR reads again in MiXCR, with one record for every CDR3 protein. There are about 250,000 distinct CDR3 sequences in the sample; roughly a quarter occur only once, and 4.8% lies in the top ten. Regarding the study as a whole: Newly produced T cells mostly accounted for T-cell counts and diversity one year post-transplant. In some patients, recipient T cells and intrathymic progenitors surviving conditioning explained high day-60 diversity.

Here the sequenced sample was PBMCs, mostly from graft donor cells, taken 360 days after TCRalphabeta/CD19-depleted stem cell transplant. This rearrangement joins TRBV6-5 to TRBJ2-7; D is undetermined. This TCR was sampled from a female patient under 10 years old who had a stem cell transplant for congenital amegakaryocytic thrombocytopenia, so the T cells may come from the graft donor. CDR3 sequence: CASSYSRQDRIYEQYF. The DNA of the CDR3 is TGTGCCAGCAGTTACTCGAGGCAGGATCGCATCTACGAGCAGTACTTC.